The T cell receptor (beta chain) described here comes from a study of tumor-infiltrating lymphocytes in primary liver carcinoma. Study as a whole: Enrolled patients were male and female, aged 30 to 69 years. Per sample, productive TCRbeta reads numbered roughly 3.5 to 7.13 million, similar across tissue types.

cDNA specific to TCR beta was made from 500 to 650 ng of total RNA, with a constant-region primer employed for priming. Amplification in three nested multiplex PCR rounds with slightly modified ARM-PCR gave rise to TCR beta libraries. For approximately 9 cycles apiece, the opening two PCR rounds ran with TRBV1-TRBV30 forward primers and a C-beta reverse primer. Each CDR3 protein is one row after TCRdb ran MiXCR on the multiplex PCR reads. The sample yields 330,000 or so distinct CDR3 sequences, less than 75% seen once. With regard to this clonotype: Its antigen remains unknown. The junction does not match germline at one end; this may be a read error.

The CDR3 spans 11 residues. CDR1 and CDR2 (germline): SGHAT, FQNNGV. Unsorted whole blood served as the source of blood RNA, and germline DNA was extracted as well. The study enrolled treatment-naive patients with chronic HBV infection. General study points: A significantly higher top-250-clone fraction was found in tumors than in blood (p = 0.039).

The V call is TRBV11-2, the J call TRBJ2-7; D not resolved. The TCR was taken from a middle-aged man with primary liver carcinoma and hepatitis B virus infection. The sample comprised peripheral blood. DNA of the CDR3: TGTGCCAGCAGCGACGGCACCGAGCACTACTTC. It codes for CASSDGTEHYF.